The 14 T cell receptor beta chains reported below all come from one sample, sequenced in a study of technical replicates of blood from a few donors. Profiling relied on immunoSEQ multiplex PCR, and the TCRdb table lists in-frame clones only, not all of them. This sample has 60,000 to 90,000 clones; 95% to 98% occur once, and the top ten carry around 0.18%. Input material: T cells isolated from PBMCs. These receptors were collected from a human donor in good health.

The CDR3 nucleotides are TGTGCCAGCACTCCCTCCAGGAATCAGCCCCAGCATTTT. Encoded protein: CASTPSRNQPQHF. The chain employs TRBV6-5 and TRBJ1-5; D ambiguous. Germline V gene sequence: CDR1 MNHEY, CDR2 SVGAGI. Trimming cost V 7 bases and J 4 bases, with 11 bases left between them. This CDR3 region has 13 residues.

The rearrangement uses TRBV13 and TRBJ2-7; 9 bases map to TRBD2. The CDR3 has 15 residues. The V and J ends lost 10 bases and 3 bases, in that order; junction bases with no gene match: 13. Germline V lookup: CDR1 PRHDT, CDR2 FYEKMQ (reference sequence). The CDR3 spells CATTSQRGAFYEQYF. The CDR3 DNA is TGTGCCACCACGTCTCAGCGGGGGGCCTTCTACGAGCAGTACTTC.

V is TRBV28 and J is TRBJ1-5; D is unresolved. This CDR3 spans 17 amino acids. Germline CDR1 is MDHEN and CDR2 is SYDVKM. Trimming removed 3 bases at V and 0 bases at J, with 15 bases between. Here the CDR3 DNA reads TGTGCCAGCAGTTTTGAGCTGGATGGAGATAGCAATCAGCCCCAGCATTTT. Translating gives CASSFELDGDSNQPQHF.

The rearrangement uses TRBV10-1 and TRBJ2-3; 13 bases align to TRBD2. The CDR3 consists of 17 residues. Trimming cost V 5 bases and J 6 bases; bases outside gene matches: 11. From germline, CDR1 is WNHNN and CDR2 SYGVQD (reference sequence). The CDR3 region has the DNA TGCGCCAGCAGTCCAAACGGACTAGCGGGAGTGTCGGATACGCAGTATTTT. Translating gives CASSPNGLAGVSDTQYF.

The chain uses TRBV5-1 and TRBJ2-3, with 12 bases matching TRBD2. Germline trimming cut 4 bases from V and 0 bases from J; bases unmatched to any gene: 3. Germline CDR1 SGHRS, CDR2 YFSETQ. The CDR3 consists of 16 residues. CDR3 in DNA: TGCGCCAGCAGCCCTCTAGCGGGAGGGAGCACAGATACGCAGTATTTT. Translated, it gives CASSPLAGGSTDTQYF.

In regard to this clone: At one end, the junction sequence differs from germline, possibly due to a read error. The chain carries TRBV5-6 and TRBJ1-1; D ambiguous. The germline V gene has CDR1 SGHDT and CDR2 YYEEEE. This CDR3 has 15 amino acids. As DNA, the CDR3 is TGTGCCAGCAGCTTGTTCGAGGGTCTGAACGCTGAAGCTTTCTTT. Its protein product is CASSLFEGLNAEAFF.

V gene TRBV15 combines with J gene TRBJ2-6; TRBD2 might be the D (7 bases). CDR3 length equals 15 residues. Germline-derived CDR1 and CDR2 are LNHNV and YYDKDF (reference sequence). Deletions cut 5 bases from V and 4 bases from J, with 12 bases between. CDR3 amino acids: CATSYGGPGANVLTF. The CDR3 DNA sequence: TGTGCCACCAGCTACGGGGGGCCAGGGGCCAACGTCCTGACTTTC.

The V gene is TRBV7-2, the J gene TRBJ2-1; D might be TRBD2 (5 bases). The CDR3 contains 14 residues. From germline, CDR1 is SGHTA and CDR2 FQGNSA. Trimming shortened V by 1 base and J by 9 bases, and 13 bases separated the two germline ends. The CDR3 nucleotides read TGTGCCAGCAGCTTAGTAACTAGTCGGGGTGAGCAGTTCTTC. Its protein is CASSLVTSRGEQFF.

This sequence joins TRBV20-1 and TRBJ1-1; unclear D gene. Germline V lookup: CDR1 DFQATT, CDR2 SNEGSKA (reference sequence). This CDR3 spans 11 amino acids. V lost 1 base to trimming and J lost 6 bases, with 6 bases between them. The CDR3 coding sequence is TGCAGTGCTAGAGCTACAGCTGAAGCTTTCTTT. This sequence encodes CSARATAEAFF.

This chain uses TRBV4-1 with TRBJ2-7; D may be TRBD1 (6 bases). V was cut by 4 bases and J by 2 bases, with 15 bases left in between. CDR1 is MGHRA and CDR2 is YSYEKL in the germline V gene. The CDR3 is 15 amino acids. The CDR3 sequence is CASSLTPGQPYEQYF. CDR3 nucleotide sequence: TGCGCCAGCAGCCTGACCCCGGGACAACCCTACGAGCAGTACTTC.

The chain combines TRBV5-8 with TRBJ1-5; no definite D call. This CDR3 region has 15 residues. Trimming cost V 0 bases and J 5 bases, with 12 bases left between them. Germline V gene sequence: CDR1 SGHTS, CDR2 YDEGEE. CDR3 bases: TGTGCCAGCAGCTTGGTTCTTCTGATAGATCAGCCCCAGCATTTT. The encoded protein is CASSLVLLIDQPQHF.

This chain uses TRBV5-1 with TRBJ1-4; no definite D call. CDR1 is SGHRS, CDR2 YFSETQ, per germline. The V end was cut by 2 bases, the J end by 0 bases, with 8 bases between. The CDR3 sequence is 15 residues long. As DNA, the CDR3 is TGCGCCAGCAGCTTCGGTCGGGCAACTAATGAAAAACTGTTTTTT. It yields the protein CASSFGRATNEKLFF.

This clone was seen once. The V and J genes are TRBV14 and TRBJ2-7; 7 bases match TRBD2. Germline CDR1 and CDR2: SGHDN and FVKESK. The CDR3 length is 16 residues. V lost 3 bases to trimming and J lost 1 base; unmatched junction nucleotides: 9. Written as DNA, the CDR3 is TGTGCCAGCAGCCATGGAGTGCTAGCGGCGTCCTACGAGCAGTACTTC. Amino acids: CASSHGVLAASYEQYF. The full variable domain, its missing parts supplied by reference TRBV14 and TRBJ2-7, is EAGVTQFPSHSVIEKGQTVTLRCDPISGHDNLYWYRRVMGKEIKFLLHFVKESKQDESGMPNNRFLAERTGGTYSTLKVQPAELEDSGVYFCASSHGVLAASYEQYFGPGTRLTVT.

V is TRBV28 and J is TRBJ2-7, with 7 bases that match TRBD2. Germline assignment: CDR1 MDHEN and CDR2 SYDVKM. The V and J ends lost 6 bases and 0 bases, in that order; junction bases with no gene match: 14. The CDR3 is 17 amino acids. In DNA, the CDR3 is TGTGCCAGCAGCCCAACACTCCTAGCGGCGAGCTCCTACGAGCAGTACTTC. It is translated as CASSPTLLAASSYEQYF.